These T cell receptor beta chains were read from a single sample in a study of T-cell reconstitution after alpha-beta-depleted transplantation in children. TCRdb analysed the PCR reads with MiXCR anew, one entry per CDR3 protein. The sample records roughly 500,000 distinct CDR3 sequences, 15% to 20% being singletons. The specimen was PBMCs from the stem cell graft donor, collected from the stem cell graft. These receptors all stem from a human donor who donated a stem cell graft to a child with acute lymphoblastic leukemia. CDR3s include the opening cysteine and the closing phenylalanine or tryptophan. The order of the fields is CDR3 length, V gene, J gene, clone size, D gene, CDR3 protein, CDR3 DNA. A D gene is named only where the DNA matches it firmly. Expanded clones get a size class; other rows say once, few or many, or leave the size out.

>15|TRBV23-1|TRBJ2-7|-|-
CAGSQTSLSTYEQYF
TGCGCCGGCAGTCAAACGTCCTTAAGCACCTACGAGCAGTACTTC
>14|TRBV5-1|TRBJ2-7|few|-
CASSLVPAASEQYF
TGCGCCAGCAGCTTGGTACCTGCAGCGAGCGAGCAGTACTTC
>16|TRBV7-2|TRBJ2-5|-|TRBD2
CASSLGLAYYQETQYF
TGTGCCAGCAGCTTGGGACTAGCGTACTACCAAGAGACCCAGTACTTC
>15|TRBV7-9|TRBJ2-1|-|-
CASSLGPELYNEQFF
TGTGCCAGCAGCTTAGGGCCAGAATTATACAATGAGCAGTTCTTC
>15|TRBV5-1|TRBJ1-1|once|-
CASRATGRVNTEAFF
TGCGCCAGCAGGGCTACCGGACGGGTGAACACTGAAGCTTTCTTT
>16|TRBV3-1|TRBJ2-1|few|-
CASSRGLRGVYNEQFF
TGTGCCAGCAGTCGAGGTTTAAGGGGTGTTTACAATGAGCAGTTCTTC
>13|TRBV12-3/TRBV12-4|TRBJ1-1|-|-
CASSMRWDTEAFF
TGTGCCAGCAGTATGAGGTGGGACACTGAAGCTTTCTTT
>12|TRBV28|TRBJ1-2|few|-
CASSRGEDGYTF
TGTGCCAGCAGTCGGGGAGAAGATGGCTACACCTTC
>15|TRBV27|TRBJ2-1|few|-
CASSSDYHSYNEQFF
TGTGCCAGCAGTTCAGACTACCACTCCTACAATGAGCAGTTCTTC
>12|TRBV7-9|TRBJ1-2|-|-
CASSSTRPGYTF
TGTGCCAGCAGCTCAACTAGGCCTGGCTACACCTTC
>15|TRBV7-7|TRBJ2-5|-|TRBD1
CASSSGTVGGETQYF
TGTGCCAGCAGCTCCGGGACAGTGGGCGGAGAGACCCAGTACTTC
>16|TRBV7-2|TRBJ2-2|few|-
CASSSDFNPNTGELFF
TGTGCCAGCAGCTCCGACTTCAATCCGAACACCGGGGAGCTGTTTTTT
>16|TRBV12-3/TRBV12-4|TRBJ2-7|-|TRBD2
CASSLPQAGRVEEQYF
TGTGCCAGCAGTTTACCCCAGGCTGGGAGGGTCGAAGAGCAGTACTTC
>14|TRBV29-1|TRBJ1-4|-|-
CSVGRGIGSEKLFF
TGCAGCGTTGGAAGGGGAATCGGAAGTGAAAAACTGTTTTTT
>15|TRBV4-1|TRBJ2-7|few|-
CASSQSTGAAYEQYF
TGCGCCAGCAGCCAATCTACAGGCGCAGCCTACGAGCAGTACTTC
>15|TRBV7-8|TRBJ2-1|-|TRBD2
CASSLRVGTNNEQFF
TGTGCCAGCAGCTTACGGGTCGGGACTAACAATGAGCAGTTCTTC
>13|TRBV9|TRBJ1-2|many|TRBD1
CASSAKTGYGYTF
TGTGCCAGCAGCGCCAAGACAGGGTATGGCTACACCTTC
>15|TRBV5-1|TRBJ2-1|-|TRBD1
CASTLWTGVNNEQFF
TGCGCCAGCACCTTATGGACAGGGGTAAACAATGAGCAGTTCTTC
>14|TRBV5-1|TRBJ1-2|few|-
CASSLEVSHYGYTF
TGCGCCAGCAGCTTGGAAGTCAGTCACTATGGCTACACCTTC
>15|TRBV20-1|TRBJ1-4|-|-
CSARDKQGGYEKLFF
TGTAGTGCTAGAGATAAACAGGGAGGTTATGAAAAACTGTTTTTT
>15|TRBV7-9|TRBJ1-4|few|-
CASSLTDGLNEKLFF
TGTGCCAGCAGCTTAACTGACGGTCTTAATGAAAAACTGTTTTTT
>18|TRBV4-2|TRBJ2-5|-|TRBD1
CASSPLGPSDRGQETQYF
TGTGCCAGCAGCCCGTTAGGCCCCAGCGACAGGGGGCAAGAGACCCAGTACTTC
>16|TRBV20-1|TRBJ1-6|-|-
CCARGQSVGGNSPLHF
TGCTGTGCTAGAGGACAGTCCGTGGGGGGAAATTCACCCCTCCACTTT
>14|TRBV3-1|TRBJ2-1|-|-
CASSQEGLWNEQFF
TGTGCCAGCAGCCAAGAGGGGCTTTGGAATGAGCAGTTCTTC
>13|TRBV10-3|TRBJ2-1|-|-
CAISGGLRNEQFF
TGTGCCATCAGTGGGGGGCTCAGAAATGAGCAGTTCTTC
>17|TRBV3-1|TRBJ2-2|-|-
CASSQGGGRRDTGELFF
TGTGCCAGCAGCCAAGGCGGAGGGAGAAGGGACACCGGGGAGCTGTTTTTT
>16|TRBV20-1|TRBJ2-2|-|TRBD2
CSARPRGLVRPGELFF
TGCAGTGCTAGACCCCGAGGACTAGTCCGACCCGGGGAGCTGTTTTTT
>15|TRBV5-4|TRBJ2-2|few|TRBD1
CASSSPQGTTGELFF
TGTGCCAGCAGCTCGCCACAGGGGACCACCGGGGAGCTGTTTTTT
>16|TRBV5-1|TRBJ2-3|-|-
CASSPLWRGRTDTQYF
TGCGCCAGCAGCCCCTTGTGGCGGGGGCGGACAGATACGCAGTATTTT
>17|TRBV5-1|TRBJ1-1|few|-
CASSRPIGEVTDTEAFF
TGCGCCAGCAGCCGCCCCATCGGAGAGGTCACGGACACTGAAGCTTTCTTT
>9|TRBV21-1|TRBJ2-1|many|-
CASSTKQFF
TGTGCCAGCAGCACAAAGCAGTTCTTC
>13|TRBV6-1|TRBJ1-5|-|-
CAGGGSSNQPQHF
TGTGCCGGCGGTGGGAGTAGCAATCAGCCCCAGCATTTT
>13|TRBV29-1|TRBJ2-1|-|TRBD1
CSVEDGTGDEQFF
TGCAGCGTTGAAGATGGGACAGGGGATGAGCAGTTCTTC
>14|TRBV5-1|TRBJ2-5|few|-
CASSLYGREETQYF
TGCGCCAGCAGCTTGTACGGCAGGGAAGAGACCCAGTACTTC
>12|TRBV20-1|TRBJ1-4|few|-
CSASLFDEKLFF
TGCAGTGCTAGTTTGTTCGATGAAAAACTGTTTTTT
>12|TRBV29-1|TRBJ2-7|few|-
CSVVSGAYEQYF
TGCAGCGTTGTATCAGGGGCCTACGAGCAGTACTTC
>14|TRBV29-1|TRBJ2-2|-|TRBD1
CSVATGDNTGELFF
TGCAGCGTGGCGACAGGGGACAACACCGGGGAGCTGTTTTTT
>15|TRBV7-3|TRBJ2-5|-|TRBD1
CASSPRTGEGETQYF
TGTGCCAGCAGCCCTCGGACAGGGGAGGGAGAGACCCAGTACTTC
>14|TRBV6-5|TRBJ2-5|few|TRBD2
CASSYGGGRETQYF
TGTGCCAGCAGTTACGGGGGAGGGCGAGAGACCCAGTACTTC
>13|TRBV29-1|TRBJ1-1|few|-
CSGARAMNTEAFF
TGCAGCGGCGCACGCGCGATGAACACTGAAGCTTTCTTT
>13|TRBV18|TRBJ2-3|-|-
CASGKPTTDPQYF
TGTGCCAGCGGCAAACCAACCACAGATCCGCAGTATTTT
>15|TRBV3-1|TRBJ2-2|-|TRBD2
CASSPKREGTGELFF
TGTGCCAGCAGCCCCAAGCGGGAGGGGACCGGGGAGCTGTTTTTT
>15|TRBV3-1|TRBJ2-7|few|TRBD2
CASSQETSGRYEQYF
TGTGCCAGCAGCCAAGAGACTAGCGGGAGATACGAGCAGTACTTC
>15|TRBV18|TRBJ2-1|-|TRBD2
CASSPGLARNNEQFF
TGTGCCAGCTCACCCGGACTAGCGAGGAACAATGAGCAGTTCTTC
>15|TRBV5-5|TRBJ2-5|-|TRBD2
CASSLGLAGAGTQHF
TGTGCCAGCAGCTTGGGACTAGCGGGAGCAGGGACCCAGCACTTC
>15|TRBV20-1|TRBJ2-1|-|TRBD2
CSAREIAGGVYEQFF
TGCAGTGCTAGAGAAATAGCGGGAGGGGTCTATGAGCAGTTCTTC
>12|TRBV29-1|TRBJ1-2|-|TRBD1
CSLSHPGGAYTF
TGCAGCCTAAGCCACCCAGGGGGTGCCTACACCTTC
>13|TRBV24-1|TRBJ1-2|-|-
CATSAASGYGYTF
TGTGCCACCAGTGCGGCGTCGGGCTATGGCTACACCTTC
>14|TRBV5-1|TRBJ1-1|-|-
CASSLEQGPSEAFF
TGCGCCAGCAGCTTGGAGCAGGGTCCCTCTGAAGCTTTCTTT
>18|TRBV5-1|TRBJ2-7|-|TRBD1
CASRQDRGRVGPNYEQYF
TGCGCCAGCAGACAAGACAGGGGGCGCGTCGGCCCGAACTACGAGCAGTACTTC
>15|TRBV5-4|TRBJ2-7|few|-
CASSLGLALSYEQYF
TGTGCCAGCAGCTTGGGTTTAGCCCTCTCCTACGAGCAGTACTTC